The entry below gives a single T cell receptor beta chain sequence along with its context. Its antigen is unknown. Profiling relied on immunoSEQ multiplex PCR, and the TCRdb table lists in-frame clones only, not all of them. The table has 15,000 to 20,000 clones, around 81% seen once. The germline V gene encodes CDR1 LGHNA and CDR2 YNFKEQ. The CDR3 length is 15 residues. V dropped 1 base and J dropped 1 base, with 7 bases sitting between them. The data were obtained in a study of tumor-infiltrating lymphocytes in localized non-small cell lung cancer. Findings and caveats of the study: Different pieces of the same tissue were used for each assay. Immunotypes IM1 and IM2 had similar TCR-derived T-cell fractions. TCR sequencing covered a subset of patients with enough tissue.

V and J are TRBV4-2 and TRBJ2-2; a weak D match, TRBD1 (6 bases). This sequence originates from a human donor with non-small cell lung cancer. Sample: uninvolved lung tissue not adjacent to the tumor. The CDR3 reads CASSQAQGNTGELFF. CDR3 in DNA: TGTGCCAGCAGCCAAGCACAGGGGAACACCGGGGAGCTGTTTTTT.